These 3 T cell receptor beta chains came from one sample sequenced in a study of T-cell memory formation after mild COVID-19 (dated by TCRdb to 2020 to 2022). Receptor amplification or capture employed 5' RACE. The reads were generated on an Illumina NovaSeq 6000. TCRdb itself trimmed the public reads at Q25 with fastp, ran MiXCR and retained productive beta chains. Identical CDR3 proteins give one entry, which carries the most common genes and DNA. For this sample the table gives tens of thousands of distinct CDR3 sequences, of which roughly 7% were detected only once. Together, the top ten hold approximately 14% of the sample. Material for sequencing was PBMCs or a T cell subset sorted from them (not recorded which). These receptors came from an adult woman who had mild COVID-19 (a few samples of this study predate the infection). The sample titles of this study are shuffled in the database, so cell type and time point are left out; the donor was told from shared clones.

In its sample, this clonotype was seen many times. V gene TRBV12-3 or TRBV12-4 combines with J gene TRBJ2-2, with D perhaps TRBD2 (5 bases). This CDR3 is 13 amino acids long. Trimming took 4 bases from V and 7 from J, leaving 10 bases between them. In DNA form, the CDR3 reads TGTGCCAGCAGTTGGCGGGCCGACGGGGAGCTGTTTTTT. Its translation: CASSWRADGELFF.

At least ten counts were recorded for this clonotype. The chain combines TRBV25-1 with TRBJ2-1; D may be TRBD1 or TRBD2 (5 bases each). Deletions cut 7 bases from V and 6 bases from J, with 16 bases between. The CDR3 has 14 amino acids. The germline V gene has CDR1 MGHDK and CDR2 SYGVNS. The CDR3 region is CASKQQGAVNEQFF. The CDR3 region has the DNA TGTGCCAGCAAGCAGCAGGGAGCGGTCAATGAGCAGTTCTTC.

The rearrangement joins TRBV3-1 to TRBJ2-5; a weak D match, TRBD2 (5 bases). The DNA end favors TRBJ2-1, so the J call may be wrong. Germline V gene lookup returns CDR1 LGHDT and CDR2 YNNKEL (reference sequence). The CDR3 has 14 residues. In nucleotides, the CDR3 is TGTGCCAGCAGCCTCACCGGGGTCTACAATGAGCAGTTCTTC. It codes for CASSLTGVYNEQFF.